This T cell receptor beta chain is from a study of blood T cell repertoires in COVID-19 (dated by TCRdb to about 2020). The study in broad terms: Collaborator samples came from the United States, Italy and Spain and covered acute and convalescent phases of COVID-19. The prospective study material was composed of cDNA or gDNA derived from T cells, B-cell-depleted T cells, or PBMCs. Deeply sampled blood TCRbeta repertoires from subjects exposed to, actively infected with, or recovered from COVID-19 were included in the dataset. The repertoires were released in a freely available public database intended as a resource for research on the immune response to SARS-CoV-2. Samples came from the ongoing ImmuneRACE study (first 160 participants) plus 1,254 subjects from 6 global collaborators. Nearly every sample came with metadata listing a de-identified subject ID, COVID-19 status, age in years and sex. Where available, HLA class I and class II types were taken from metadata supplied by the sample provider and were not determined by assay-based typing. Points the paper makes about the study in general: The quantity of clinical and demographic metadata differed by source and by participant and was supplied without curation.

TCRbeta CDR3 regions were amplified from genomic DNA using the immunoSEQ Assay, a bias-controlled multiplex PCR. The study's processing was this. Within the assay, amplification of reference gene primers was used to estimate how many nucleated cells each sample contained. To quantify the absolute abundance of each unique TCRbeta CDR3 rearrangement, sequence reads were collapsed and filtered. For each sample, productive Simpson clonality was calculated as the square root of Simpson's diversity index across productive rearrangements. TCRdb took over this immuneACCESS table, retaining in-frame rearrangements with V and J assigned. Such tables are incomplete; in checked studies, under half of the missing clones stem from an unresolved V gene, and the remainder is unexplained. The DNA was the basis for D and trimming; V, J and clone size are from that table. The sample yields 220,000 or so clones; around four fifths were counted once. The ten largest clones add up to under 8.5% of the sample.

The germline V gene (reference sequence) supplies CDR1 LNHNV and CDR2 YYDKDF. Unmatched junction bases come to 9, with V trimmed by 5 bases and J by 5 bases. There are 16 amino acids in the CDR3, from cysteine to phenylalanine inclusive. The kept DNA is CDR3 alone, 48 bases in frame from the first base. As regards this clone: The clone's antigen remains unknown. No base qualities exist here, and no much larger clone lies one base off it.

At one collaborating source in Seattle, patients were enrolled during active infection and were followed longitudinally through the course of disease. Whole blood was collected in K2EDTA tubes by collaborating institutions according to the institutions' own protocols. For TCRbeta analysis, collaborators shipped samples as frozen whole blood, isolated PBMCs, or DNA extracted from either of those sample types. The sequenced sample consisted of peripheral blood. The sequence is built from TRBV15 and TRBJ2-4; 10 central bases correspond to TRBD1. The sequence was obtained from a woman older than 75 with COVID-19, enrolled during active disease. The CDR3 protein: CATSSGDRGGENIQYF. At the DNA level, the sequence is TGTGCCACCAGCTCCGGGGACAGGGGAGGGGAAAACATTCAGTACTTC.